This T cell receptor beta chain was captured in a study of cytomegalovirus exposure and HLA in healthy donors. Whole-study results and caveats: Sequencing likely caused a cluster of highly shared sequence variants. Rare sequences made up most TCRs, while some public TCRs were found in many donors. Another analysis was done later, and it associated around 16,000 TCR beta sequences with HLA alleles at 0.05 false discovery rate.

A note on this clone: The antigen is not known.

PCR amplification relied on 60 Vbeta primers (plus 13 Jbeta primers). Assay: immunoSEQ multiplex PCR; the TCRdb copy retains only in-frame clones and omits some. Here the sample spans around 110,000 clones, roughly 72% being singletons. This clonotype originated in a young man in good health and CMV-seronegative. Source material: PBMCs.

The CDR3, as DNA: TGTGCCAGCTCACCACCTACAAGGACAGCGAACACTGAAGCTTTCTTT. Residues: CASSPPTRTANTEAFF. The chain has TRBV18 and TRBJ1-1; a possible D gene is TRBD1 (6 bases). This CDR3 has 16 residues. The germline CDR1 and CDR2 sequences are KGHSH and LQKENI. Deletions cut 0 bases from V and 1 base from J, with 12 bases between.